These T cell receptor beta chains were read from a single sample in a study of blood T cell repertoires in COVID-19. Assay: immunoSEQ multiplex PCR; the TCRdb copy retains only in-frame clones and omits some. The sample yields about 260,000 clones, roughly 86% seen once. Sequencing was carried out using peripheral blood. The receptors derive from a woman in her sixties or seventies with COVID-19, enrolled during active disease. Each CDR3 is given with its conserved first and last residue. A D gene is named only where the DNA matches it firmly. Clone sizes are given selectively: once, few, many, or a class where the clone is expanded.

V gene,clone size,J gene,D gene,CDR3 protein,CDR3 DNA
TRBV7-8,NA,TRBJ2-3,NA,CASSSTRQSTDTQYF,TGTGCCAGCAGCTCCACAAGACAGAGCACAGATACGCAGTATTTT
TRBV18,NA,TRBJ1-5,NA,CASSLELNQPQHF,TGTGCCAGCTCGTTAGAGCTCAATCAGCCCCAGCATTTT
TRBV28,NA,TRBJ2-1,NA,CASSLFRARYNEQFF,TGTGCCAGCAGTTTATTCAGAGCGAGGTACAATGAGCAGTTCTTC
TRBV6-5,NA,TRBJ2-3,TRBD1,CATRPGQYTDTQYF,TGTGCCACCAGACCGGGACAGTACACAGATACGCAGTATTTT
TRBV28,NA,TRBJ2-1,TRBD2,CASNYPRETGLAGSSYNEQFF,TGTGCCAGCAATTACCCCCGCGAAACGGGACTAGCGGGGAGCTCCTACAATGAGCAGTTCTTC
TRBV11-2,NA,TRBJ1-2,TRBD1,CASSLDRDSSYGGYGYTF,TGTGCCAGCAGCTTAGATCGGGACAGCTCATATGGTGGCTATGGCTACACCTTC
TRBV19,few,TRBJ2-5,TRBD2,CASSIGRREGRETQYF,TGTGCCAGTAGTATCGGGAGGCGGGAGGGCCGGGAGACCCAGTACTTC
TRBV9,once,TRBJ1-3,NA,CASSVAGDSGNTIYF,TGTGCCAGCAGCGTAGCAGGGGACTCTGGAAACACCATATATTTT
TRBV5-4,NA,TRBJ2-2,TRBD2,CASSSGTTHTGELFF,TGTGCCAGCAGCTCCGGGACTACCCACACCGGGGAGCTGTTTTTT
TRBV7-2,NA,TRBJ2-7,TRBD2,CAISSGSYEQYF,TGTGCCATCTCTAGCGGGAGTTACGAGCAGTACTTC
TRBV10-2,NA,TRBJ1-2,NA,CASSVGDGYTF,TGCGCCAGCAGTGTCGGGGATGGCTACACCTTC
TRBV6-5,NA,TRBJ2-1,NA,CAADWGAGYNEQFF,TGTGCCGCCGACTGGGGAGCGGGCTACAATGAGCAGTTCTTC
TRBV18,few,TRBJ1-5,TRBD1,CASSPDRVGQPQHF,TGTGCCAGCTCACCCGACAGGGTCGGGCAGCCCCAGCATTTT
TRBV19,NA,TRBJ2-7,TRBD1,CATGGVDRGRYEQYF,TGTGCTACGGGAGGGGTCGACAGGGGGCGGTACGAGCAGTACTTC
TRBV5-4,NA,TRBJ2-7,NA,CASSSGQTYEQYF,TGTGCCAGCAGCTCCGGACAGACCTACGAGCAGTACTTC
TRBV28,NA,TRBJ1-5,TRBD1,CASSPPGGENQPQHF,TGTGCCAGCAGTCCTCCAGGGGGCGAGAATCAGCCCCAGCATTTT
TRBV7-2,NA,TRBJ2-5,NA,CASSLDIDPRGTQYF,TGTGCCAGCAGCTTAGACATAGATCCCCGCGGGACCCAGTACTTC
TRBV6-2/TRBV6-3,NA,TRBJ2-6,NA,CASSSRGFSGANVLTF,TGTGCCAGCAGTTCCCGGGGTTTTTCTGGGGCCAACGTCCTGACTTTC
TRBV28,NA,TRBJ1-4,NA,CASSWTTGEKLFF,TGTGCCAGCAGTTGGACAACCGGCGAAAAACTGTTTTTT
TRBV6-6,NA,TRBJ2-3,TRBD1,CASRGTGEGPKDTQYF,TGTGCCAGCAGGGGGACAGGGGAGGGCCCCAAGGATACGCAGTATTTT
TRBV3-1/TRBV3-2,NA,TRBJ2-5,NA,CASSQARELETQYF,TGTGCCAGCAGCCAAGCTCGGGAATTGGAGACCCAGTACTTC
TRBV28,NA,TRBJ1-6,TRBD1,CASRPTDRGLNSPLHF,TGTGCCAGCAGGCCAACCGACAGGGGGCTCAATTCACCCCTCCACTTT
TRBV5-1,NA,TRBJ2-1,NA,CASSSIVNNEQFF,TGCGCCAGCAGCTCCATAGTAAACAATGAGCAGTTCTTC
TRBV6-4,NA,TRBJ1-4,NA,CAGRDSGGRNEKLFF,TGTGCCGGGCGGGATTCCGGGGGGCGTAATGAAAAACTGTTTTTT
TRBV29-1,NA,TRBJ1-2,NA,CSVEDAWGLGNYGYTF,TGCAGCGTTGAAGATGCTTGGGGGCTGGGGAACTATGGCTACACCTTC
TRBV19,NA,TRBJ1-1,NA,CASSNGGENTEAFF,TGTGCCAGTAGCAACGGGGGAGAGAACACTGAAGCTTTCTTT
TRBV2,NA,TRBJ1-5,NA,CASSLQNSNQPQHF,TGTGCCAGCAGCTTACAAAATAGCAATCAGCCCCAGCATTTT
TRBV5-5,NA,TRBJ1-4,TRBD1,CASSLGQGGEKLFF,TGTGCCAGCAGCTTGGGACAGGGGGGAGAAAAACTGTTTTTT